Sequencing of this T cell receptor beta chain was carried out in a study of STAT5B mutations in CD4+ large granular lymphocyte leukemia. TCRdb's copy holds only in-frame clones and misses some; the assay was immunoSEQ multiplex PCR. The repertoire has fewer than 25,000 clones, approximately 88% of them found once; the top ten carry around 14%. The CDR3 totals 14 residues. The germline CDR1 and CDR2 sequences are WSHSY and SAAADI. Trimming removed 7 bases from V and 3 bases from J, with 12 bases in between. V is TRBV10-2 and J is TRBJ2-2; no reliable D call. This TCR was recovered from a human donor in good health. Sequencing used CD4+ T cells from blood buffy coats. CDR3 DNA sequence: TGCGCCAGCAAGGTCCAGGACCACACCGGGGAGCTGTTTTTT. This translates into CASKVQDHTGELFF.